This T cell receptor beta chain appears in the sequencing data of a study of shared clonotypes between healthy human individuals. From germline, CDR1 is MDHEN and CDR2 SYDVKM. The CDR3 runs to 17 residues. Germline trimming cut 5 bases from V and 9 bases from J; bases unmatched to any gene: 16. There were no recent acute infections or vaccinations among the donors, who were healthy HIV-negative adults. Naive CD45RA+ and memory CD45RA-negative subsets were split from CD4+ cells. Original methodology: Owing to the provision of junction-only sequences devoid of quality scores by immunoSEQ, filtering differed. Sequenced by immunoSEQ multiplex PCR; TCRdb stores in-frame clones only, minus some. V and J calls and clone size are those listed in that table; D and trimming were worked out from the DNA. Among 2 million to 3 million clones listed, more than 90% were seen once.

Sequencing was done on a sample of naive CD4+ T cells sorted from blood. The subset is: CD45RA+ positively selected. This chain uses TRBV28 with TRBJ2-1, with 10 nucleotides matching TRBD1. The clonotype originates from a man aged 18 to 29 in good health. CDR3 nucleotides: TGTGCCAGCAGTGTACTCGGGACAGGGGACAGGGGTAGTGAGCAGTTCTTC. This translates into CASSVLGTGDRGSEQFF.